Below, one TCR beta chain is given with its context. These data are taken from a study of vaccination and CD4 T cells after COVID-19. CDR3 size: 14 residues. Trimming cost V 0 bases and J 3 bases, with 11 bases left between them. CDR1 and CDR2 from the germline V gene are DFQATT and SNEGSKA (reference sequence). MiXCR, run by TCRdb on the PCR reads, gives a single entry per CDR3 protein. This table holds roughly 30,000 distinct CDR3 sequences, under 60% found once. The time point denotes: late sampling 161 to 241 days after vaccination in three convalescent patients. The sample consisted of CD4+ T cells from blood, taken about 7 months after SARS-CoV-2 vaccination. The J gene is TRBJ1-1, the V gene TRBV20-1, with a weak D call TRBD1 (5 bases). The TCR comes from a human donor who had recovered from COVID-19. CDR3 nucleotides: TGCAGTGCTAGAGAGCAGGGTAAGGACACTGAAGCTTTCTTT. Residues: CSAREQGKDTEAFF.